This T cell receptor beta chain was recovered during a study of cytomegalovirus exposure and HLA in healthy donors. PCR primers comprised 60 Vbeta and 13 Jbeta primers. Sequencing used immunoSEQ multiplex PCR; TCRdb keeps in-frame clones, though not all of them. The sample has 90,000 to 110,000 clones; roughly 73% are singletons. The germline CDR1 and CDR2 sequences are LNHNV and YYDKDF (reference sequence). The CDR3 runs 15 residues. V was trimmed by 5 bases and J by 2 bases, leaving 16 bases between them. The chain joins TRBV15 to TRBJ2-7; D is perhaps TRBD2 (7 bases). The sequence derives from a woman between 40 and 50 years old in good health and CMV-seropositive. Input material: PBMCs. CDR3 bases: TGTGCCACCAGCGAAGGGGGGGTGAGTGCCTACGAGCAGTACTTC. This gives the protein CATSEGGVSAYEQYF.